This T cell receptor beta chain comes out of a study of radiotherapy plus CTLA-4 blockade in lung cancer. Study summary: Objective responses were observed in more than 15% of patients, and disease control was achieved by roughly 30%. General study findings and limits: Reports identified early blood T cell clone dynamics, with interferon-beta, as the best response predictor. TCR clones of tumor origin grew in blood after radiotherapy plus ipilimumab.

Concerning this clone itself: Its antigen is still unknown.

Repertoires were generated with immunoSEQ multiplex PCR, while TCRdb's copy carries only in-frame clones and drops some. The sample lists fewer than 150,000 clones; roughly 74% were seen once. The clonotype comes from a human donor with non-small cell lung cancer who had a partial response to radiotherapy plus ipilimumab. The source material was peripheral blood, sampled from a patient treated with radiotherapy plus ipilimumab.

Here the CDR3 DNA reads TGTGCCAGCAGGGGACTAGCGGGCACAGATACGCAGTATTTT. Translated, it gives CASRGLAGTDTQYF. The genes are TRBV11-2 and TRBJ2-3; 11 bases agree with TRBD2. This CDR3 spans 14 amino acids. V gave up 6 bases and J gave up 1 base; unmatched junction bases: 0. Germline V lookup: CDR1 SGHAT, CDR2 FQNNGV.